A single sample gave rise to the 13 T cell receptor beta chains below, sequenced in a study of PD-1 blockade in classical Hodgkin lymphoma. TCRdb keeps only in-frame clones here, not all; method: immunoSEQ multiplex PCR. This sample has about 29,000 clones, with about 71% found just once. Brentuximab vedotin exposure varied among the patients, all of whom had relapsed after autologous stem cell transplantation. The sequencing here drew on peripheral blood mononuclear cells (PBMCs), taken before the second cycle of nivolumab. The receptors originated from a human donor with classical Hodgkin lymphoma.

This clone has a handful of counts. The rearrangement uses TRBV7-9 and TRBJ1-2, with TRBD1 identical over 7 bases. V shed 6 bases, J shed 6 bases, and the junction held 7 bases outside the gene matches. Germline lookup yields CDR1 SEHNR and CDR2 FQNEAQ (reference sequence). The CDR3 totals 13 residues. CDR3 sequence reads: CASRIGTDNGYTF. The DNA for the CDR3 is TGTGCCAGCAGGATCGGGACAGACAATGGCTACACCTTC.

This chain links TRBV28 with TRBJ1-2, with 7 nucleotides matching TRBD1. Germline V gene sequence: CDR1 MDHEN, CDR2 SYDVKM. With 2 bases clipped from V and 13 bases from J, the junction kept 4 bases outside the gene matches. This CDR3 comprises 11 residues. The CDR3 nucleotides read TGTGCCAGCAGTTTAAACAGGGGACCCACCTTC. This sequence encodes CASSLNRGPTF.

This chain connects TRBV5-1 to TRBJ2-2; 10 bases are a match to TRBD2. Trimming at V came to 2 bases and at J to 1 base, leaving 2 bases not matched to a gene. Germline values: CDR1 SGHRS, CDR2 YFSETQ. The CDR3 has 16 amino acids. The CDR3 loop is CASSLLAGGNTGELFF. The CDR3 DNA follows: TGCGCCAGCAGCTTATTAGCGGGAGGGAACACCGGGGAGCTGTTTTTT.

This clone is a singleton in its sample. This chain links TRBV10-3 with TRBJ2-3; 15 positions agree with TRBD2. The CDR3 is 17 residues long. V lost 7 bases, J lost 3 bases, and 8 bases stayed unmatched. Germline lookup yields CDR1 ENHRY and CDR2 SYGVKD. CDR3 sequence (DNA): TGTGCCATCAAGGACATGGGACTAGCGGGGGGAACAGATACGCAGTATTTT. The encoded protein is CAIKDMGLAGGTDTQYF.

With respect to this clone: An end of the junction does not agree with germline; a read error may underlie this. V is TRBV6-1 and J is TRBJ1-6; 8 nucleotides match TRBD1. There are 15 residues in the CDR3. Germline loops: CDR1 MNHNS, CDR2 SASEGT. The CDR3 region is CASREATGATGTLHF. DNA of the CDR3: TGTGCCAGCAGGGAAGCGACAGGGGCGACTGGCACCCTCCACTTT.

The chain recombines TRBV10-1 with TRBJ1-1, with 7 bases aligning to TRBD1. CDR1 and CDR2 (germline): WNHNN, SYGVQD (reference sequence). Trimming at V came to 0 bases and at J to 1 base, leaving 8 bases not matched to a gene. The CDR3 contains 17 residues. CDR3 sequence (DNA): TGCGCCAGCAGTGAGTCCAGTTTGGGACAGAAGAACACTGAAGCTTTCTTT. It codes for CASSESSLGQKNTEAFF.

The CDR3 reads CASRHPNGELFF. In DNA form, the CDR3 reads TGTGCCAGCAGGCACCCCAACGGGGAGCTGTTTTTT. The gene calls are TRBV28 and TRBJ2-2; no reliable D call. Trimming removed 6 bases from V and 7 bases from J, with 9 bases in between. The CDR3 covers 12 residues. The germline V gene has CDR1 MDHEN and CDR2 SYDVKM.

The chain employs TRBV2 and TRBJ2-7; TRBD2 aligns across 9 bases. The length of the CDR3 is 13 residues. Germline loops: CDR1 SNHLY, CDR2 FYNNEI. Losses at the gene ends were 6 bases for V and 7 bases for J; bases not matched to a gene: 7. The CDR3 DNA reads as TGTGCCAGCAGGGGCGGGGGGGCCGGAGAGCAGTACTTC. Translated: CASRGGGAGEQYF.

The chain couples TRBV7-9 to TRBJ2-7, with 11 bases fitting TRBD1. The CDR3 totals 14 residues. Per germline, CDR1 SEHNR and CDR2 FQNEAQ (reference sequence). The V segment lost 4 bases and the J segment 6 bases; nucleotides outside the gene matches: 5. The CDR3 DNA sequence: TGTGCCAGCAGCTCCACCGGGACAGGGGGCGAGCAGTACTTC. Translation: CASSSTGTGGEQYF.

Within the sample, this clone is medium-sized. The chain's CDR3 is CASSLSTVLSYEQYF. DNA for the CDR3: TGTGCCAGCAGTTTATCGACCGTCCTCTCCTACGAGCAGTACTTC. J is TRBJ2-7 and V is TRBV28, with unresolved D. Germline lookup yields CDR1 MDHEN and CDR2 SYDVKM. This CDR3 region has 15 residues. Trimming removed 1 base from V and 0 bases from J, with 10 bases in between.

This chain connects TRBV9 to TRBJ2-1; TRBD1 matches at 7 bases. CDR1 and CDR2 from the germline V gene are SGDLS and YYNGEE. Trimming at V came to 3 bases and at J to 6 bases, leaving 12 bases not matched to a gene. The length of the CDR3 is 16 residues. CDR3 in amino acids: CASSGYRGSAINEQFF. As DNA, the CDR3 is TGTGCCAGCAGCGGTTACAGGGGAAGTGCCATCAATGAGCAGTTCTTC.

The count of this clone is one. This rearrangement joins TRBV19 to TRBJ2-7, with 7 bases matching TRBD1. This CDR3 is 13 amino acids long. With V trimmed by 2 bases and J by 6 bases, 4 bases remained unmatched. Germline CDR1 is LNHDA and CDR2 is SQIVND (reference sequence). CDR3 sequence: CASSIRDSVEQYF. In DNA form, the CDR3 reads TGTGCCAGTAGTATAAGGGACAGCGTCGAGCAGTACTTC.

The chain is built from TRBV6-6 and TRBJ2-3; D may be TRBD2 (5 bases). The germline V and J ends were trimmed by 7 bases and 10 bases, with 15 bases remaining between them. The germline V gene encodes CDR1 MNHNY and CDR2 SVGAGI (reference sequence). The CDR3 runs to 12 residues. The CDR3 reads CASTQSSEAQYF. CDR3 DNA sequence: TGTGCCAGCACCCAATCCTCGGAGGCGCAGTATTTT.